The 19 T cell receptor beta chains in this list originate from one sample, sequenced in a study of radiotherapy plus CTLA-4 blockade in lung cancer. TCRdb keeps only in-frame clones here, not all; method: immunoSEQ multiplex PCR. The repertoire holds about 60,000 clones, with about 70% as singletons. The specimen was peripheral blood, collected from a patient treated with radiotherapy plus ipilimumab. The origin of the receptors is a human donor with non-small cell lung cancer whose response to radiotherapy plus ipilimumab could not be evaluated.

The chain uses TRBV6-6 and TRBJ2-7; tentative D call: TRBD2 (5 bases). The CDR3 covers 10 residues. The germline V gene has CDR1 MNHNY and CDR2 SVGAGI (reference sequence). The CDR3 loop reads CGRVYYEQYF. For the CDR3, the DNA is TGTGGGCGGGTTTACTACGAGCAGTACTTC.

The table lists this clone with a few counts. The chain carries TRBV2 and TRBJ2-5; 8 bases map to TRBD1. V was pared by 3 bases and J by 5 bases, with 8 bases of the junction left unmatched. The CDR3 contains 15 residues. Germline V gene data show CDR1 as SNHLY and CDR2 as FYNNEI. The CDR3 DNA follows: TGTGCCAGCAGTGAGGACCAGGGGGCAGGGGAGACCCAGTACTTC. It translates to CASSEDQGAGETQYF.

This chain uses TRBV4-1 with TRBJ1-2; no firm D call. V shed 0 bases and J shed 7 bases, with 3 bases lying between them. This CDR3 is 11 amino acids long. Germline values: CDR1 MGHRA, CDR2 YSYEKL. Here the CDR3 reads CASSQDSGYTF. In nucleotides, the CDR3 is TGCGCCAGCAGCCAAGACAGTGGCTACACCTTC.

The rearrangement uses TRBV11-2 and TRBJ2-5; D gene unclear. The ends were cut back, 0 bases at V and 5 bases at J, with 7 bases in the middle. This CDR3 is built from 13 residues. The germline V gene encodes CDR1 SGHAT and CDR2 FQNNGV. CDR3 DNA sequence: TGTGCCAGCAGCTTAGACTGGCAGGAGACCCAGTACTTC. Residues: CASSLDWQETQYF.

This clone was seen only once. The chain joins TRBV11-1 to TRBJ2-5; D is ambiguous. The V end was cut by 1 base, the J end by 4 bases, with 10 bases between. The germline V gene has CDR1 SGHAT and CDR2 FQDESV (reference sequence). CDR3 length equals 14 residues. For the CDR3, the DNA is TGTGCCAGCAGCTTAGGATATAGAGGAGAGACCCAGTACTTC. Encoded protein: CASSLGYRGETQYF.

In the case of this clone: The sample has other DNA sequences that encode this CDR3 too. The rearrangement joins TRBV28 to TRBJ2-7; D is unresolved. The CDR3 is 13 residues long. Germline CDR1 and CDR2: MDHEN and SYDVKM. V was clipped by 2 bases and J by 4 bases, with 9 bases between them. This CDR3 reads CASSLALGYEQYF. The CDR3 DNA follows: TGTGCCAGCAGTTTAGCTCTCGGGTACGAGCAGTACTTC.

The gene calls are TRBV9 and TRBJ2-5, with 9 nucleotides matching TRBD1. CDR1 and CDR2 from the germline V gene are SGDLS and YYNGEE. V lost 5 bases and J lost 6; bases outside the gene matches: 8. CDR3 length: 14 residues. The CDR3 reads CASSWEGQGQTQYF. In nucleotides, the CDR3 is TGTGCCAGCAGTTGGGAGGGACAGGGCCAGACCCAGTACTTC.

The CDR3 nucleotides are TGTGCCAGTACAGGGGGCGCAGGATACACTGAAGCTTTCTTT. This sequence encodes CASTGGAGYTEAFF. The rearrangement joins TRBV19 to TRBJ1-1, with 8 positions matching TRBD1. The V and J ends lost 7 bases and 3 bases, in that order; junction bases with no gene match: 7. Germline-derived CDR1 and CDR2 are LNHDA and SQIVND (reference sequence). The CDR3 length is 14 residues.

CDR3 sequence: CAISESISAGEETQYF. The CDR3 coding sequence is TGTGCCATCAGTGAGTCGATTTCGGCGGGGGAAGAGACCCAGTACTTC. The J gene is TRBJ2-5, the V gene TRBV10-3; 7 bases fit TRBD2. Trimming took 0 bases from V and 3 from J; bases not matched to a gene: 7. The germline V gene has CDR1 ENHRY and CDR2 SYGVKD. The CDR3 has 16 residues.

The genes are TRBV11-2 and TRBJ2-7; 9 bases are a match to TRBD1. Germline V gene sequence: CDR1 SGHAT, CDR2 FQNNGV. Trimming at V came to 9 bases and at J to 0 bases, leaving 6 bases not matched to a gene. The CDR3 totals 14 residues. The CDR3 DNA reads TGTGCCAGTTCACAGGGGGCCCACTCCTACGAGCAGTACTTC. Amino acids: CASSQGAHSYEQYF.

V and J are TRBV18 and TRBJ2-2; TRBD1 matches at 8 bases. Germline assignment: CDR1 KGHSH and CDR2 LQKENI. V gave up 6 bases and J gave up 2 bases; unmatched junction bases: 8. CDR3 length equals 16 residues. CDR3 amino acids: CASSPRGTGNTGELFF. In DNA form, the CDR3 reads TGTGCCAGCTCGCCCAGGGGGACAGGCAACACCGGGGAGCTGTTTTTT.

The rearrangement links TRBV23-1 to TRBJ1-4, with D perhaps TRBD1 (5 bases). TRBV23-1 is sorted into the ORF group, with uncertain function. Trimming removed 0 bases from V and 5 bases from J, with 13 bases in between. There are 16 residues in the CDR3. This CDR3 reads CASSQSVTDINEKLFF. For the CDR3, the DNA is TGCGCCAGCAGTCAATCGGTGACAGACATAAATGAAAAACTGTTTTTT.

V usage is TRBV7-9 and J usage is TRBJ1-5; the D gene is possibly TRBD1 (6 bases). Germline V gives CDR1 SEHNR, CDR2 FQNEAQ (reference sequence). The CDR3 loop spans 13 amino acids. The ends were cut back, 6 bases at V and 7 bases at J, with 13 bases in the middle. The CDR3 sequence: CASRRTETQPQHF. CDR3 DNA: TGTGCCAGCAGGCGGACAGAAACCCAGCCCCAGCATTTT.

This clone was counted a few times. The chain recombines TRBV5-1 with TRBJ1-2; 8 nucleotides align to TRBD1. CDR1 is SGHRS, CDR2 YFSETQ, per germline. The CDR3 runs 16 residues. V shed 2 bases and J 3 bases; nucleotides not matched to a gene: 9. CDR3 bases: TGCGCCAGCAGCTTAGTCGGCAGGGGGCGCGACTATGGCTACACCTTC. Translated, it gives CASSLVGRGRDYGYTF. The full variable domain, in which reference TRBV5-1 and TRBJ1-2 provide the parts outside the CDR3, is KAGVTQTPRYLIKTRGQQVTLSCSPISGHRSVSWYQQTPGQGLQFLFEYFSETQRNKGNFPGRFSGRQFSNSRSEMNVSTLELGDSALYLCASSLVGRGRDYGYTFGSGTRLTVV.

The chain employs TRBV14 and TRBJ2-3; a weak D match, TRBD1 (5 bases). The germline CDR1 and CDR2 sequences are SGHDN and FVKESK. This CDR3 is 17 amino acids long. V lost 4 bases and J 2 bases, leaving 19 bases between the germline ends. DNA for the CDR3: TGTGCCAGCAGCCCAGGGTGGGGCGAGGCTCCCACAGATACGCAGTATTTT. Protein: CASSPGWGEAPTDTQYF.

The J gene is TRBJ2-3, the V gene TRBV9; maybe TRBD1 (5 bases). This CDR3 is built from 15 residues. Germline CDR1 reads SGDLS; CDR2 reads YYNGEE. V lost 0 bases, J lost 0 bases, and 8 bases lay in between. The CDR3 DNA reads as TGTGCCAGCAGCGTAGGGTCAGGGAGCACAGATACGCAGTATTTT. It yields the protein CASSVGSGSTDTQYF. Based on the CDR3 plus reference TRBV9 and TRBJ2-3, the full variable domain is DSGVTQTPKHLITATGQRVTLRCSPRSGDLSVYWYQQSLDQGLQFLIQYYNGEERAKGNILERFSAQQFPDLHSELNLSSLELGDSALYFCASSVGSGSTDTQYFGPGTRLTVL.

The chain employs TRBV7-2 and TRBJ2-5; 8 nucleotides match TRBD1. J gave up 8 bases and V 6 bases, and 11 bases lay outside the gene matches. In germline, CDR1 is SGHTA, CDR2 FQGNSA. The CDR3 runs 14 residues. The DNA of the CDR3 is TGTGCCAGCAGACCCACTGGGACAGGAAAAACCCAGTACTTC. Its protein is CASRPTGTGKTQYF.

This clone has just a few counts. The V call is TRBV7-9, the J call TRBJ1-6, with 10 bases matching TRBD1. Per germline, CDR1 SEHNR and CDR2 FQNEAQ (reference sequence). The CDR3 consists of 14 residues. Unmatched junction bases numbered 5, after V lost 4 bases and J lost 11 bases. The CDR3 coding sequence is TGTGCCAGCAGCTCGGGACAGGGGCGGACACCCCTCCACTTT. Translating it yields CASSSGQGRTPLHF. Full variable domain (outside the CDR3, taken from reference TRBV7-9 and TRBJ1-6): DTGVSQNPRHKITKRGQNVTFRCDPISEHNRLYWYRQTLGQGPEFLTYFQNEAQLEKSRLLSDRFSAERPKGSFSTLEIQRTEQGDSAMYLCASSSGQGRTPLHFGNGTRLTVT.

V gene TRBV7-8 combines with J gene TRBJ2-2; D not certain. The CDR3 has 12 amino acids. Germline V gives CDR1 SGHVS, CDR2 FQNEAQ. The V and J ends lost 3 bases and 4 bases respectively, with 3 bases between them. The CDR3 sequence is CASSLSTGELFF. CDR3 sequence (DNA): TGTGCCAGCAGCTTGAGCACCGGGGAGCTGTTTTTT.